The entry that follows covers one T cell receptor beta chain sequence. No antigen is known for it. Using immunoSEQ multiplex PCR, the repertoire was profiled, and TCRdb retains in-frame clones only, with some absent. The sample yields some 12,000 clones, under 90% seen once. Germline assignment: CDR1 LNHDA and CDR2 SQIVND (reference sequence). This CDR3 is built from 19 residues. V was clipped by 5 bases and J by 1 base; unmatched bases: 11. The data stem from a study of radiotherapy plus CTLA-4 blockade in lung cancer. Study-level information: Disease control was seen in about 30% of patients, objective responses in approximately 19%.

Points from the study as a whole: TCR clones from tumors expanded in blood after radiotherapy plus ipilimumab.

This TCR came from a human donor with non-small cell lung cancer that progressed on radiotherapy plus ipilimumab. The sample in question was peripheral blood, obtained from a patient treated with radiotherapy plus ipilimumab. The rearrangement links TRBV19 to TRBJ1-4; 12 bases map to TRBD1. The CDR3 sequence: CASSQTGTGGFLTNEKLFF. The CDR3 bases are TGTGCCAGTAGTCAAACCGGGACAGGGGGCTTCCTAACTAATGAAAAACTGTTTTTT.